The rows below give T cell receptor beta chains drawn from one sample of a study of T-cell reconstitution after alpha-beta-depleted transplantation in children. MiXCR, run by TCRdb on the PCR reads, gives a single entry per CDR3 protein. The sample comprises about 580,000 distinct CDR3 sequences, roughly 24% of which are singletons, and 11% to 15% rests with the top ten. Here the sequenced sample was PBMCs, mostly from graft donor cells, taken 360 days after TCRalphabeta/CD19-depleted stem cell transplant. These receptors were taken from a boy less than two years old who had a stem cell transplant for acute myeloid leukemia, so the T cells may come from the graft donor. Both conserved end residues are part of each CDR3. Each record gives: V gene, clone size, D gene, J gene, CDR3 protein, CDR3 DNA. The D gene is left open where the match is weak. Only some rows state a clone size, as once, few, many or a class for expanded clones.

TRBV11-2	-	-	TRBJ1-3	CASSSPWGPSSGNTIYF	TGTGCCAGCAGCTCCCCCTGGGGCCCAAGCTCTGGAAACACCATATATTTT
TRBV6-2/TRBV6-3	few	-	TRBJ1-6	CASTGGKNSPLHF	TGTGCCAGCACCGGGGGGAAGAATTCACCCCTCCACTTT
TRBV13	few	-	TRBJ2-3	CASSLNPLQSTDTQYF	TGTGCCAGCAGCCTGAATCCTCTCCAAAGCACAGATACGCAGTATTTT
TRBV5-1	few	-	TRBJ2-7	CASSLSQGRVYEQYF	TGCGCCAGCAGCTTGTCCCAGGGTAGGGTCTACGAGCAGTACTTC
TRBV20-1	-	-	TRBJ1-1	CSAELLNTEAFF	TGCAGTGCCGAACTATTGAACACTGAAGCTTTCTTT
TRBV18	-	-	TRBJ2-7	CASSPENREQYF	TGTGCCAGCTCACCCGAAAACCGCGAGCAGTACTTC
TRBV2	many	TRBD2	TRBJ2-2	CASKTSRTSGNANTGELFF	TGTGCCAGCAAAACAAGCCGGACTAGCGGAAACGCGAACACCGGGGAGCTGTTTTTT
TRBV27	few	TRBD1	TRBJ2-1	CASSLRDRGRGEQFF	TGTGCCAGCAGTTTACGCGACAGGGGGCGGGGTGAGCAGTTCTTC
TRBV5-1	few	TRBD1	TRBJ2-7	CASSLVTGQGNHEQYF	TGCGCCAGCAGCTTGGTCACGGGACAGGGTAACCACGAGCAGTACTTC
TRBV28	many	TRBD1	TRBJ2-5	CASSLQGPSHETQYF	TGTGCCAGCAGCCTACAGGGGCCGTCCCATGAGACCCAGTACTTC
TRBV29-1	few	-	TRBJ1-2	CSVEGHLIYGYTF	TGCAGCGTTGAGGGACACCTCATCTATGGCTACACCTTC
TRBV15	many	-	TRBJ1-1	CATSRDRGTEAFF	TGTGCCACCAGCAGAGACCGCGGAACTGAAGCTTTCTTT
TRBV6-5	few	-	TRBJ2-7	CASSYGRGSYEQYF	TGTGCCAGCAGTTACGGCAGGGGTTCCTACGAGCAGTACTTC
TRBV27	-	-	TRBJ2-2	CASISGTSNTGELFF	TGTGCCAGCATTTCGGGAACGTCGAACACCGGGGAGCTGTTTTTT
TRBV12-3/TRBV12-4	-	TRBD2	TRBJ2-3	CASSLSSLAGKADTQYF	TGTGCCAGCAGTTTGAGTAGCCTAGCGGGGAAGGCAGATACGCAGTATTTT
TRBV5-1	many	-	TRBJ1-1	CASSLIYLTENTEAFF	TGCGCCAGCAGCTTGATTTACCTGACGGAGAACACTGAAGCTTTCTTT